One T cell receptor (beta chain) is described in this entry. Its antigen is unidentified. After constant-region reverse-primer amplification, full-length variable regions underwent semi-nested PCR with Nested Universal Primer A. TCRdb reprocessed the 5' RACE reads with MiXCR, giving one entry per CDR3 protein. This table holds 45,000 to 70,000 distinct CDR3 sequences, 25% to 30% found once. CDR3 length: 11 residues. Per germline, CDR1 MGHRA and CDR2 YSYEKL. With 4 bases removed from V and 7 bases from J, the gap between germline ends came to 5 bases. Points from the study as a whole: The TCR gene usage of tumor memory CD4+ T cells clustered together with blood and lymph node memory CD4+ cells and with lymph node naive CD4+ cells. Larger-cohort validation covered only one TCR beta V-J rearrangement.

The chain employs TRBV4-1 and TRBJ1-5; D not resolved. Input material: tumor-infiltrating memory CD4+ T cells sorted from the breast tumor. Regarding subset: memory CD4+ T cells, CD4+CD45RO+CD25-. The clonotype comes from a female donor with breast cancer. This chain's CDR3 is CASSPRQPQHF. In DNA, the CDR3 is TGCGCCAGCAGCCCCCGGCAGCCCCAGCATTTT.